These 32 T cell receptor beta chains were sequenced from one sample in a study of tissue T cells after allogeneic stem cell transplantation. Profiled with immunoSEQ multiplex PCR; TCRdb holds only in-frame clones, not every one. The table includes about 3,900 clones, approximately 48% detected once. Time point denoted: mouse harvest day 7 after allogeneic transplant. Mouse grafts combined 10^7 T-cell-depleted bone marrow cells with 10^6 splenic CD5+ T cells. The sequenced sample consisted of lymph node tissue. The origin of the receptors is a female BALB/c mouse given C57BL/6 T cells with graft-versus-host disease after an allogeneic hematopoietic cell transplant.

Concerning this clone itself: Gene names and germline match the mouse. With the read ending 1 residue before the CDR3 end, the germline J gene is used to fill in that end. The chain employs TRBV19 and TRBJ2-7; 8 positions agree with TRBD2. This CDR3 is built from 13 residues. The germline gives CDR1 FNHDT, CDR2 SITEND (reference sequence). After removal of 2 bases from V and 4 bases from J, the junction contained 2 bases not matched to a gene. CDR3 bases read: TGTGCCAGCAGTATTCTGGGGGGTTATGAACAGTAC. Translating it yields CASSILGGYEQY. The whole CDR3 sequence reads CASSILGGYEQYF. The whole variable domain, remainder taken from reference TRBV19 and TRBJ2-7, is GGIITQTPKFLIGQEGQKLTLKCQQNFNHDTMYWYRQDSGKGLRLIYYSITENDLQKGDLSEGYDASREKKSSFSLTVTSAQKNEMAVFLCASSILGGYEQYFGPGTRLTVL.

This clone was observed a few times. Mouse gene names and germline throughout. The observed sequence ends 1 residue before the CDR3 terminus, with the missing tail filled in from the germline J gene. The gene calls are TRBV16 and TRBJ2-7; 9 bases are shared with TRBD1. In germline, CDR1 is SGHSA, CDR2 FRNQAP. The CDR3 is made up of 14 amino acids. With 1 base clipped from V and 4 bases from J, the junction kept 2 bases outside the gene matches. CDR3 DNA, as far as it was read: TGTGCAAGCAGCTTAGTTGGGACAGGGTATGAACAGTAC. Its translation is CASSLVGTGYEQY. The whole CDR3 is CASSLVGTGYEQYF.

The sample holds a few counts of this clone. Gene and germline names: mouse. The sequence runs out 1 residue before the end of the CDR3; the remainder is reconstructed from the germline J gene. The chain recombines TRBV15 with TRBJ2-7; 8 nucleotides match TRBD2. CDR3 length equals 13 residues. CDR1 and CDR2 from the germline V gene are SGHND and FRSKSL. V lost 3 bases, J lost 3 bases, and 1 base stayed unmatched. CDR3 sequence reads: CASSLGGLYEQYF. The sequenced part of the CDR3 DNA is TGTGCCAGCAGTTTGGGGGGGCTCTATGAACAGTAC.

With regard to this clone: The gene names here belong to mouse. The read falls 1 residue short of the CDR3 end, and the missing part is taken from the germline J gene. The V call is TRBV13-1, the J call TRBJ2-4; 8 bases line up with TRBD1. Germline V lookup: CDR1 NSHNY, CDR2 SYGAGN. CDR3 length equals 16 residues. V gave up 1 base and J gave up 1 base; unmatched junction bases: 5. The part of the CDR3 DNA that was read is TGTGCCAGCAGTGATACAGGGGGACGGGGTCAAAACACCTTGTAC. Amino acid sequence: CASSDTGGRGQNTLY. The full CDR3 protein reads CASSDTGGRGQNTLYF.

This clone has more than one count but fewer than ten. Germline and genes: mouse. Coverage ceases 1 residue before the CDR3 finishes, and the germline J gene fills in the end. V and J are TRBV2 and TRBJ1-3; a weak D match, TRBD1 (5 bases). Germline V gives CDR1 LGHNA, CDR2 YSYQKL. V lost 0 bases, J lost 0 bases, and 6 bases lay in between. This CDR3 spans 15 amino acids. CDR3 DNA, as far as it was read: TGTGCCAGCAGCCAAGAGGGGCATTCTGGAAATACGCTCTAT. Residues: CASSQEGHSGNTLY. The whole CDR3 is CASSQEGHSGNTLYF.

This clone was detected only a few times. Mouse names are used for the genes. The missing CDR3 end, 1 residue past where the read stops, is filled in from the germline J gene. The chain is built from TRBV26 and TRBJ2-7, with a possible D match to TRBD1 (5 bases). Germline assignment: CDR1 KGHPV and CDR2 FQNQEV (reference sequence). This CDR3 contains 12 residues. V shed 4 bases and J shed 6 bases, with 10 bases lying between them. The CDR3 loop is CASSPQGGEQYF. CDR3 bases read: TGTGCCAGCAGTCCTCAGGGAGGTGAACAGTAC.

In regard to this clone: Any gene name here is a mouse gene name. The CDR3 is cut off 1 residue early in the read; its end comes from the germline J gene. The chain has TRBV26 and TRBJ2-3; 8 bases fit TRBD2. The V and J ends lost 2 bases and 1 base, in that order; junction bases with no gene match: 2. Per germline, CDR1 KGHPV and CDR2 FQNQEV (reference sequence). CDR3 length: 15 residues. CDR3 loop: CASSLGGAGAETLYF. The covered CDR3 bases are TGTGCCAGCAGTCTGGGGGGGGCCGGTGCAGAAACGCTGTAT.

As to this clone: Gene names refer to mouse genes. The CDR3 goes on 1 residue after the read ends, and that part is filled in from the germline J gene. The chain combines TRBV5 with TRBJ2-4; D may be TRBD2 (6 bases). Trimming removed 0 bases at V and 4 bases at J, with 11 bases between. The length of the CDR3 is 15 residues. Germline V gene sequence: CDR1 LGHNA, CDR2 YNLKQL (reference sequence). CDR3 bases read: TGTGCCAGCAGCCAAGATGGGCTGGGGAAAAACACCTTGTAC. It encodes CASSQDGLGKNTLY. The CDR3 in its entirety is CASSQDGLGKNTLYF.

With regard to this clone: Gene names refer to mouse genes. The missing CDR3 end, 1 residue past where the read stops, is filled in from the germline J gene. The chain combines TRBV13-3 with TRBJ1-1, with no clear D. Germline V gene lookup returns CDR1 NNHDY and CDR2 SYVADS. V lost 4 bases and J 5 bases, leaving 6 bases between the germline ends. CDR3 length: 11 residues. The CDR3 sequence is CASSPGTEVFF. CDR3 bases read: TGTGCCAGCAGTCCCGGGACAGAAGTCTTC.

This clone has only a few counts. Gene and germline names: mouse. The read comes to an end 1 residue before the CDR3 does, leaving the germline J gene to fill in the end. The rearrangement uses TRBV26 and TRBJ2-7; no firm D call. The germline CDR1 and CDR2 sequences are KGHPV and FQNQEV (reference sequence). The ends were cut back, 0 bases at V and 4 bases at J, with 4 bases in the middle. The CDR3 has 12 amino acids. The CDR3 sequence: CASSLSPYEQYF. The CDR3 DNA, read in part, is TGTGCCAGCAGTCTGTCCCCATATGAACAGTAC.

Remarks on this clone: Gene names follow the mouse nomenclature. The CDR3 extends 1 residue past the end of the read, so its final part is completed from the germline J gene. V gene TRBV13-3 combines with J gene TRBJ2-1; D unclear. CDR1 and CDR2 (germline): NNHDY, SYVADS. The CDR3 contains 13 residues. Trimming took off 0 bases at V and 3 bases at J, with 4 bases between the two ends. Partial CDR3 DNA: TGTGCCAGCAGTGATGACTTCTATGCTGAGCAGTTC. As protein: CASSDDFYAEQF. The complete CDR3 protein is CASSDDFYAEQFF.

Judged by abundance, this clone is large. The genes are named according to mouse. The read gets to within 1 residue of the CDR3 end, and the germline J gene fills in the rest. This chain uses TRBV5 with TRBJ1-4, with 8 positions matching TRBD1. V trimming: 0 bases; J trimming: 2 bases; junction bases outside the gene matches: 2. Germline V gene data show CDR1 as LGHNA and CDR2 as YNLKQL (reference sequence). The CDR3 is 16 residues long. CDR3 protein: CASSQDWDRSNERLFF. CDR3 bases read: TGTGCCAGCAGCCAAGATTGGGACAGGTCCAACGAAAGATTATTT.

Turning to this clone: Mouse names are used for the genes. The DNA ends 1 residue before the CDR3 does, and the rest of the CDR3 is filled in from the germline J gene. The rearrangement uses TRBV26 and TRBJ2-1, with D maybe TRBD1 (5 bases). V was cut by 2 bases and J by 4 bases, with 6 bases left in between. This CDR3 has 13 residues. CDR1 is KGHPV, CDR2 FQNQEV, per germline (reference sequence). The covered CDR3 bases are TGTGCCAGCAGTCTGAGGGGTTATGCTGAGCAGTTC. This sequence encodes CASSLRGYAEQF. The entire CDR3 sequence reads CASSLRGYAEQFF.

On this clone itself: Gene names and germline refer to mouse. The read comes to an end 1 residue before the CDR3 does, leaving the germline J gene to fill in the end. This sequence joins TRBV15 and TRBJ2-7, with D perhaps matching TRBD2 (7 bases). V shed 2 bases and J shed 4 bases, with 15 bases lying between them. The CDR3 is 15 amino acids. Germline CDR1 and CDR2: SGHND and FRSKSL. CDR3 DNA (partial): TGTGCCAGCAGTTTAAGGGTGGGGGGCGCGTATGAACAGTAC. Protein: CASSLRVGGAYEQY. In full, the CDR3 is CASSLRVGGAYEQYF.

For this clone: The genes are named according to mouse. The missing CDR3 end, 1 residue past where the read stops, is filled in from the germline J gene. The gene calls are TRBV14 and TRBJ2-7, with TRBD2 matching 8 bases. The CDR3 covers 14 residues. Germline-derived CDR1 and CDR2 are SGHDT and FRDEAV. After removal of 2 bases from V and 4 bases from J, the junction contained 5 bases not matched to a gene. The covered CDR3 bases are TGTGCCAGCAGTTTAGGGGGGGGGCTTTATGAACAGTAC. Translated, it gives CASSLGGGLYEQY. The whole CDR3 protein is CASSLGGGLYEQYF. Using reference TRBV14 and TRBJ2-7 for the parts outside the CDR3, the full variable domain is EAGVTQSPRYAVLQEGQAVSFWCDPISGHDTLYWYQQPRDQGPQLLVYFRDEAVIDNSQLPSDRFSAVRPKGTNSTLKIQSAKQGDTATYLCASSLGGGLYEQYFGPGTRLTVL.

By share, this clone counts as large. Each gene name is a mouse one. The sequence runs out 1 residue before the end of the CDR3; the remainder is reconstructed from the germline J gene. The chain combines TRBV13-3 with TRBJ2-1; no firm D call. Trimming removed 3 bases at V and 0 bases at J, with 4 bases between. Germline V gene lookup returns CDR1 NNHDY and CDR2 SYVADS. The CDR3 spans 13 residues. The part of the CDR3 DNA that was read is TGTGCCAGCAGTGGGCATAACTATGCTGAGCAGTTC. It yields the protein CASSGHNYAEQF. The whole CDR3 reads CASSGHNYAEQFF.

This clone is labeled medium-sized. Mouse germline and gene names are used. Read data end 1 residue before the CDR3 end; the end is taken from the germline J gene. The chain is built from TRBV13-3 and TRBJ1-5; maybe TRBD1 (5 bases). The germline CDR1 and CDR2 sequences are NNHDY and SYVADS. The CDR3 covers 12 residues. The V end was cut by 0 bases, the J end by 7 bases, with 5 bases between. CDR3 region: CASSDAGQAPLF. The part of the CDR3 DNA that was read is TGTGCCAGCAGTGATGCAGGGCAGGCTCCGCTT.

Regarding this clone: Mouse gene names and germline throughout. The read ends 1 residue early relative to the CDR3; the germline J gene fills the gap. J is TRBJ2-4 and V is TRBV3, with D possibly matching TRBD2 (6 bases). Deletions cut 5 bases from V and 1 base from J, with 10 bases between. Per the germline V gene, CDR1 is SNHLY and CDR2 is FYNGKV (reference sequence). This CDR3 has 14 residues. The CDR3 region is CASSPRGGQNTLYF. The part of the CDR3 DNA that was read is TGTGCCAGCAGCCCTCGGGGGGGTCAAAACACCTTGTAC.

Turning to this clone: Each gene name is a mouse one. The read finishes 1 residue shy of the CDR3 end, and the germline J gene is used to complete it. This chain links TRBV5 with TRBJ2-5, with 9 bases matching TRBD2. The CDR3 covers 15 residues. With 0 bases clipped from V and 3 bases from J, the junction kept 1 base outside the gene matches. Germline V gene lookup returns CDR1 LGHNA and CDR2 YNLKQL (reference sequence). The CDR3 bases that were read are TGTGCCAGCAGCCAAGAGGGGACTGGGCAAGACACCCAGTAC. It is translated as CASSQEGTGQDTQY. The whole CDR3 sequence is CASSQEGTGQDTQYF.

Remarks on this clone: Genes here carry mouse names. The CDR3 here is CASSLEGGQIDTQYF. CDR3 DNA, as far as it was read: TGTGCCAGCTCTCTCGAAGGGGGACAGATAGACACCCAGTAC. This chain links TRBV12-1 with TRBJ2-5; TRBD1 matches 7 bases. Read data end 1 residue before the CDR3 end; the end is taken from the germline J gene. The CDR3 consists of 15 residues. Germline CDR1 and CDR2: SGHSN and HYEKVE. Trimming cost V 0 bases and J 5 bases; bases outside gene matches: 7.

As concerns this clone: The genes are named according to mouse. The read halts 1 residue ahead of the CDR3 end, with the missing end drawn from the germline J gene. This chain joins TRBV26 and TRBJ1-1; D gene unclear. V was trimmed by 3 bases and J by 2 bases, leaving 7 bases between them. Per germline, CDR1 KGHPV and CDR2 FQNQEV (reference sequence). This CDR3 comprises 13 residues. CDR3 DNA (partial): TGTGCCAGCAGTCTAAGCCATAACACAGAAGTCTTC. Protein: CASSLSHNTEVF. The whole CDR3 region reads CASSLSHNTEVFF.

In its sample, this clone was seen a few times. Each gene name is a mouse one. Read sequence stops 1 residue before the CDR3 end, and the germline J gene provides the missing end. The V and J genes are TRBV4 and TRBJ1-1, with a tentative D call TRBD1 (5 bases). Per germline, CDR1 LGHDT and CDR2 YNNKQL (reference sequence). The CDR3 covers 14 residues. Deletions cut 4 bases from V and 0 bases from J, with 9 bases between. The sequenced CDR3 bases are TGTGCCAGCAGCTGGGACCCTGCAAACACAGAAGTCTTC. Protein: CASSWDPANTEVF. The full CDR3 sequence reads CASSWDPANTEVFF.

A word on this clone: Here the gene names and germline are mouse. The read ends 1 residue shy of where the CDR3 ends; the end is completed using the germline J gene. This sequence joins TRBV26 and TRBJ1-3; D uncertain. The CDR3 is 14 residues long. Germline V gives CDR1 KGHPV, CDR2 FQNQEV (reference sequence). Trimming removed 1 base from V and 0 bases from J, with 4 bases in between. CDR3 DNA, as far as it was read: TGTGCCAGCAGTCTGTATGATTCTGGAAATACGCTCTAT. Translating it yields CASSLYDSGNTLY. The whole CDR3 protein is CASSLYDSGNTLYF.

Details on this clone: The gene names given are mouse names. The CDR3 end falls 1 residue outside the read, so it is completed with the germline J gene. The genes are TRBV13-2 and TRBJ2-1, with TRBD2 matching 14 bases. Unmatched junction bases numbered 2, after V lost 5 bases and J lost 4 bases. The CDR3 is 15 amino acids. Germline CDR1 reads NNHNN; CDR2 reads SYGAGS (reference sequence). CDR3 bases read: TGTGCCAGCGGGGGACTGGGGGGGCGATATGCTGAGCAGTTC. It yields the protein CASGGLGGRYAEQF. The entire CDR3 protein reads CASGGLGGRYAEQFF.

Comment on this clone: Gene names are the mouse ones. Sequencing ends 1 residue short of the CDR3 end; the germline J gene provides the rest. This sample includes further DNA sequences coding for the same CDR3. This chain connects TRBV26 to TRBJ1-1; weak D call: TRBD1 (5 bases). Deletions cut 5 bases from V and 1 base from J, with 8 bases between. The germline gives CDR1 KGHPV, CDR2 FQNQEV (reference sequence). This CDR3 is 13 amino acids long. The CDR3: CASSRGGNTEVFF. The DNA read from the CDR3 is TGTGCCAGCAGTAGGGGAGGGAACACAGAAGTCTTC.

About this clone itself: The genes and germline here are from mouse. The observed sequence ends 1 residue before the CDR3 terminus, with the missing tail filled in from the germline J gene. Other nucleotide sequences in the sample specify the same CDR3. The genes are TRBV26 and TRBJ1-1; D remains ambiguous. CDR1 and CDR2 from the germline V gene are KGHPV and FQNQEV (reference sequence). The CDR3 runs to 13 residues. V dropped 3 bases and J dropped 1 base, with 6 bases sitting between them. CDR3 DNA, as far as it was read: TGTGCCAGCAGTCTAAACAGAAACACAGAAGTCTTC. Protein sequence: CASSLNRNTEVF. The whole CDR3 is CASSLNRNTEVFF.

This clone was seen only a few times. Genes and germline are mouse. The CDR3 sequence: CASSPGLGVEQYF. The part of the CDR3 DNA that was read is TGTGCCAGCTCTCCGGGACTGGGGGTGGAACAGTAC. V usage is TRBV12-2 and J usage is TRBJ2-7; TRBD2 matches 11 bases. The read stops 1 residue short of the end of the CDR3; the missing end is completed from the germline J gene. Germline values: CDR1 SGHLS, CDR2 HYDKME. With 2 bases clipped from V and 7 bases from J, the junction kept 3 bases outside the gene matches. This CDR3 has 13 amino acids.

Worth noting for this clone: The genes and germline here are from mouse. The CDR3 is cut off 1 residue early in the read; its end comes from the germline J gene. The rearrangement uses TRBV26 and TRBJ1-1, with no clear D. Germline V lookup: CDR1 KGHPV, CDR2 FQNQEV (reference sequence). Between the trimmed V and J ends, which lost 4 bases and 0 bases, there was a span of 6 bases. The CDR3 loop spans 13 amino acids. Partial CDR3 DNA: TGTGCCAGCAGTCGACATGCAAACACAGAAGTCTTC. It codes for CASSRHANTEVF. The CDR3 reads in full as CASSRHANTEVFF.

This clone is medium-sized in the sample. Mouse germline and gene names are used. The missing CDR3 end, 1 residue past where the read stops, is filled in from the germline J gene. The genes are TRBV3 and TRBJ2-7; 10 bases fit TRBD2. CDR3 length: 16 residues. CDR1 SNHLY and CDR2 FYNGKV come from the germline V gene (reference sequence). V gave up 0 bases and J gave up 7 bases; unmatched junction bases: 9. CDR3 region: CASSLAQAGGAREQYF. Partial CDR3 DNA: TGTGCCAGCAGCTTAGCGCAGGCTGGGGGGGCGCGGGAACAGTAC.

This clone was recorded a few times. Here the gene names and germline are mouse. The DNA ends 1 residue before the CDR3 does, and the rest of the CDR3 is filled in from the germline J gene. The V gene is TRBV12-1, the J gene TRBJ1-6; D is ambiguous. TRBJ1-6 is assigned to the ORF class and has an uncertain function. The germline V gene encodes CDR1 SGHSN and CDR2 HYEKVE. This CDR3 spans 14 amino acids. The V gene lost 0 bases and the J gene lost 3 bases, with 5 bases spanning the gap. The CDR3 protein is CASSLDNYNSPLYF. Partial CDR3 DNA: TGTGCCAGCTCTCTCGACAACTATAATTCGCCCCTCTAC.

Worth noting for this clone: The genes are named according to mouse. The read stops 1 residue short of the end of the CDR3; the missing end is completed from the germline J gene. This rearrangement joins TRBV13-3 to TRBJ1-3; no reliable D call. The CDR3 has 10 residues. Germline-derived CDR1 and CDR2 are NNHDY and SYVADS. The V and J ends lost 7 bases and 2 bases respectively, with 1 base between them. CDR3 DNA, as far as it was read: TGTGCCAGCGCTGGAAATACGCTCTAT. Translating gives CASAGNTLY. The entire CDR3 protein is CASAGNTLYF.

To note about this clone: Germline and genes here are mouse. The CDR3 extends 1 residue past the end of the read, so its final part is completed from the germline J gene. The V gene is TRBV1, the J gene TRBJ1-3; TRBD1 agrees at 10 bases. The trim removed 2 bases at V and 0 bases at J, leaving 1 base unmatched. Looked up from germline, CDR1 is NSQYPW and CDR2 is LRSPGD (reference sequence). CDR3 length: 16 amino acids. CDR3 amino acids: CTCSARDRGSGNTLYF. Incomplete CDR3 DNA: TGCACCTGCAGTGCAAGGGACAGGGGTTCTGGAAATACGCTCTAT.